The clone carrying this TCR beta chain occurred once. What it binds is unknown. Germline V gene data show CDR1 as MNHNS and CDR2 as SASEGT. V gave up 5 bases and J gave up 0 bases, with 11 bases separating them. The CDR3 totals 14 residues. This sample was taken from a study of siplizumab effects on memory and regulatory T cells. General study points: A significant reduction in alloreactive sequences traceable to unstimulated CD4+ memory cells was produced by siplizumab. Both greater diversity than memory cells and a major contribution to the alloresponse seemed to characterize naive T cells.

TCRdb's copy holds only in-frame clones and misses some; the assay was immunoSEQ multiplex PCR. In the table there are about 100,000 clones, 94% of which are singletons. This TCR was recovered from a human donor in good health. The chain has TRBV6-1 and TRBJ2-7; D is tentatively TRBD1 or TRBD2 (5 bases each). The sequencing input was non-Treg CD4+ T cells sorted from blood. This CDR3 reads CASSPGRDSYEQYF. The CDR3, as DNA: TGTGCCAGCAGTCCGGGACGGGACTCCTACGAGCAGTACTTC.